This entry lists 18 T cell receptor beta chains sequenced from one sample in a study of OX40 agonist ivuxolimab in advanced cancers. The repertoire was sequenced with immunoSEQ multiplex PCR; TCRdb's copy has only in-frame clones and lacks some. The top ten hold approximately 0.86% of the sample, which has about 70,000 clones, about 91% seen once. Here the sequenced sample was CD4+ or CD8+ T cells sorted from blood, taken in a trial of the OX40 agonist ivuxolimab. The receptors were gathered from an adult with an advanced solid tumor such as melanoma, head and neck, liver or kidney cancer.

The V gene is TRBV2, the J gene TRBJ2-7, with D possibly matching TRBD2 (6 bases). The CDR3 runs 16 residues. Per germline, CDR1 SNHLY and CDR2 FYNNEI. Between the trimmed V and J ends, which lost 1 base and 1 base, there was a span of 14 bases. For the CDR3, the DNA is TGTGCCAGCAGTGAAGGGTCTGGCGGGGTTTCCTACGAGCAGTACTTC. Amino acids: CASSEGSGGVSYEQYF.

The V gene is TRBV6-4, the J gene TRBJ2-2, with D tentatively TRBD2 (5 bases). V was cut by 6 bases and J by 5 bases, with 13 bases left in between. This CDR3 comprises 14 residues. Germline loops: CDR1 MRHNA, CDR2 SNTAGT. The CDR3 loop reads CASRRDPGTGELFF. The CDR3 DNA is TGTGCCAGCAGAAGAGACCCGGGGACCGGGGAGCTGTTTTTT.

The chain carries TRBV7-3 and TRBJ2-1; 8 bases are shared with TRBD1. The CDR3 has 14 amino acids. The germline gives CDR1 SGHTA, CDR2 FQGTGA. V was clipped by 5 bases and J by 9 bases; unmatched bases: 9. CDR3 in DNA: TGTGCCAGCAGCCCGGGGACAGGAACCGTTGAGCAGTTCTTC. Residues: CASSPGTGTVEQFF. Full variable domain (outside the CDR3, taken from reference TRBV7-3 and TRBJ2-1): GAGVSQTPSNKVTEKGKYVELRCDPISGHTALYWYRQSLGQGPEFLIYFQGTGAADDSGLPNDRFFAVRPEGSVSTLKIQRTERGDSAVYLCASSPGTGTVEQFFGPGTRLTVL.

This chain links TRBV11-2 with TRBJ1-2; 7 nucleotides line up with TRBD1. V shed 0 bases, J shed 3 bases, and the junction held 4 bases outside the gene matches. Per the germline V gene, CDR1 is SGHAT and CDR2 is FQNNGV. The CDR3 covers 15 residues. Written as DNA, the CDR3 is TGTGCCAGCAGCTTAGATCCCGGGACAGACTATGGCTACACCTTC. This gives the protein CASSLDPGTDYGYTF.

CDR3 DNA: TGTGCCAGCAGCTTAGGAGGCGGGCTTAACAATGAGCAGTTCTTC. It specifies CASSLGGGLNNEQFF. The chain carries TRBV7-2 and TRBJ2-1; D may be TRBD2 (5 bases). The germline V gene encodes CDR1 SGHTA and CDR2 FQGNSA. The CDR3 extends over 15 amino acids. V was clipped by 1 base and J by 5 bases, with 12 bases between them. Variable domain in full (rest from reference TRBV7-2 and TRBJ2-1): GAGVSQSPSNKVTEKGKDVELRCDPISGHTALYWYRQSLGQGLEFLIYFQGNSAPDKSGLPSDRFSAERTGGSVSTLTIQRTQQEDSAVYLCASSLGGGLNNEQFFGPGTRLTVL.

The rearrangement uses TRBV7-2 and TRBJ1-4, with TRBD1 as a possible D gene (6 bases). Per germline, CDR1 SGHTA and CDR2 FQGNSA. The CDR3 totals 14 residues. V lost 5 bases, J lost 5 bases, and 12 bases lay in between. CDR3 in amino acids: CASSNQGPNEKLFF. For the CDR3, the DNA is TGTGCCAGCAGCAATCAGGGGCCCAATGAAAAACTGTTTTTT.

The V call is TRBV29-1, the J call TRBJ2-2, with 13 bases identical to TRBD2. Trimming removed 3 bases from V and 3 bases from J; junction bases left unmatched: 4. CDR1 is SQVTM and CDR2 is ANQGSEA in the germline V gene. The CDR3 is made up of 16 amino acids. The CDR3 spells CSVETSGRLDTGELFF. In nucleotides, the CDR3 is TGCAGCGTTGAGACTAGCGGGAGGCTGGACACCGGGGAGCTGTTTTTT.

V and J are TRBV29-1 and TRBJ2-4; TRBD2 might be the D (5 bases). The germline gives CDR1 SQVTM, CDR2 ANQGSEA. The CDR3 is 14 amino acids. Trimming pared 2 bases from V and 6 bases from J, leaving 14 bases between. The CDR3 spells CSVERFGGRNIQYF. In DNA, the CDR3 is TGCAGCGTTGAACGTTTTGGAGGCCGAAACATTCAGTACTTC.

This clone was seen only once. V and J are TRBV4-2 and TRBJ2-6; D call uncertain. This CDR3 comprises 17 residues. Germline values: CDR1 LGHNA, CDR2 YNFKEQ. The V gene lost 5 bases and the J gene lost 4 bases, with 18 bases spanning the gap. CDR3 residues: CASSLDLQRPGANVLTF. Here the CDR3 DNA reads TGTGCCAGCAGCTTGGACCTACAGCGTCCCGGGGCCAACGTCCTGACTTTC.

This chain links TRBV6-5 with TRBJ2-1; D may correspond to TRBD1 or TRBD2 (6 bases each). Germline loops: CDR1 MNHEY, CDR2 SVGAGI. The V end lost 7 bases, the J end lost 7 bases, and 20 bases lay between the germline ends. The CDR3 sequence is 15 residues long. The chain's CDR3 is CASKLKGGSQNEQFF. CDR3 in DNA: TGTGCCAGCAAGTTAAAAGGGGGGAGCCAGAATGAGCAGTTCTTC.

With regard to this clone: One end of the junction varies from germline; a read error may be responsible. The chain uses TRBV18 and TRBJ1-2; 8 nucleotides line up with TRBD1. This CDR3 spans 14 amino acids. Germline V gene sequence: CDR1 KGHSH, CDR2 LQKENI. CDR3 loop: CASSPGTGHQLNTF. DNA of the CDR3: TGTGCCAGTTCACCAGGGACAGGCCACCAGCTTAACACCTTC.

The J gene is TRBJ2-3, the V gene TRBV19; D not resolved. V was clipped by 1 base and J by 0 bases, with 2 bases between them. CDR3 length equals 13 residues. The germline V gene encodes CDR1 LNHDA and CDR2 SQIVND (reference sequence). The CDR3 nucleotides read TGTGCCAGTAGTATAGGTAGCACAGATACGCAGTATTTT. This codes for CASSIGSTDTQYF. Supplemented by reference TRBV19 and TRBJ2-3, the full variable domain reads DGGITQSPKYLFRKEGQNVTLSCEQNLNHDAMYWYRQDPGQGLRLIYYSQIVNDFQKGDIAEGYSVSREKKESFPLTVTSAQKNPTAFYLCASSIGSTDTQYFGPGTRLTVL.

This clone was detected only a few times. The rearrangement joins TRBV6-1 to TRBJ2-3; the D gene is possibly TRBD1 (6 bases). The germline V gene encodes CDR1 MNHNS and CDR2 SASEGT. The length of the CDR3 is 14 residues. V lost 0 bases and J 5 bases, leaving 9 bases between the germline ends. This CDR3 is CASSEAQGQDTQYF. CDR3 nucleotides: TGTGCCAGCAGTGAAGCCCAGGGGCAAGATACGCAGTATTTT.

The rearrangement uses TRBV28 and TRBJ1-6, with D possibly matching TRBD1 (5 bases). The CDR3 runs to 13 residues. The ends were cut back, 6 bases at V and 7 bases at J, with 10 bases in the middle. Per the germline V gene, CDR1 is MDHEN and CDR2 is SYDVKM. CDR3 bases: TGTGCCAGCAGGGCCAGGGCGAATTCACCCCTCCACTTT. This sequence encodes CASRARANSPLHF.

The CDR3 sequence: CASRRKGTDTQYF. CDR3 in DNA: TGTGCCAGCAGGAGGAAGGGCACAGATACGCAGTATTTT. The gene calls are TRBV6-5 and TRBJ2-3, with D uncertain. CDR1 is MNHEY and CDR2 is SVGAGI in the germline V gene. V dropped 6 bases and J dropped 1 base, with 8 bases sitting between them. This CDR3 spans 13 amino acids.

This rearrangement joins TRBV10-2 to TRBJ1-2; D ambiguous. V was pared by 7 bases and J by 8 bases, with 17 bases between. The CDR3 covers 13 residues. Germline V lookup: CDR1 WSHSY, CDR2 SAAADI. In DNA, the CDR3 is TGCGCCAGCACCCTTCAAAGGGATGAAGGCTACACCTTC. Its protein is CASTLQRDEGYTF.

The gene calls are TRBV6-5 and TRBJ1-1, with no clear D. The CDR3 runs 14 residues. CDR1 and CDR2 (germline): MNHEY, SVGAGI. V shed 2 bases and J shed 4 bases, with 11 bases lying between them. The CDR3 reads CASSYVGSSTEAFF. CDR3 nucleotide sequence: TGTGCCAGCAGTTACGTAGGCAGCAGCACTGAAGCTTTCTTT.

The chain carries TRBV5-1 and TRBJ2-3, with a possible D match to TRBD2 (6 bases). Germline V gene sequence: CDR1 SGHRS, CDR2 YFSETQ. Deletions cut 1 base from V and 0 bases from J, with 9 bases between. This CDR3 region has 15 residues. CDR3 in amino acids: CASSLSGTSTDTQYF. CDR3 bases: TGCGCCAGCAGCTTGTCGGGGACTAGCACAGATACGCAGTATTTT. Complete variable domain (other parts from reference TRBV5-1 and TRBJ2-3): KAGVTQTPRYLIKTRGQQVTLSCSPISGHRSVSWYQQTPGQGLQFLFEYFSETQRNKGNFPGRFSGRQFSNSRSEMNVSTLELGDSALYLCASSLSGTSTDTQYFGPGTRLTVL.